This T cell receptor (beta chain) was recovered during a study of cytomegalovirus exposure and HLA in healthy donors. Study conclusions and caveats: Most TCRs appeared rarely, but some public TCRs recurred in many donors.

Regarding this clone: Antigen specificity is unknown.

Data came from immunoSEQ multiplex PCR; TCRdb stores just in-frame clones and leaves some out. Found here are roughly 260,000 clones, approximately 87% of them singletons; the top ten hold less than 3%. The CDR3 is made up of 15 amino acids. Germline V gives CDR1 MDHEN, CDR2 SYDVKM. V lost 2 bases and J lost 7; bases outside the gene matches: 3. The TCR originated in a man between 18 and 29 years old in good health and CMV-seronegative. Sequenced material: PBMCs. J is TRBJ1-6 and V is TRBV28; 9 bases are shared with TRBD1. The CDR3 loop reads CASSLGTGRNSPLHF. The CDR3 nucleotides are TGTGCCAGCAGTTTAGGGACAGGGAGGAATTCACCCCTCCACTTT.